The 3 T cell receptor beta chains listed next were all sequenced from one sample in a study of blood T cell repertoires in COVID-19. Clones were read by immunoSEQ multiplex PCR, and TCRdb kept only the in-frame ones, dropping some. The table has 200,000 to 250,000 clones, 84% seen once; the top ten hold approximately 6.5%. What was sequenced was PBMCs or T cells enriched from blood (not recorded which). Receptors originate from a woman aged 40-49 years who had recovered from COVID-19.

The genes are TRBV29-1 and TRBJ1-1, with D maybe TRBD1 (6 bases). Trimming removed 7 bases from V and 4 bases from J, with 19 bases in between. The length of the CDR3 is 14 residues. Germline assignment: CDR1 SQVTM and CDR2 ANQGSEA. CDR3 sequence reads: CSATRGGASTEAFF. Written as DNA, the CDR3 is TGCAGCGCCACACGGGGGGGGGCTAGCACTGAAGCTTTCTTT.

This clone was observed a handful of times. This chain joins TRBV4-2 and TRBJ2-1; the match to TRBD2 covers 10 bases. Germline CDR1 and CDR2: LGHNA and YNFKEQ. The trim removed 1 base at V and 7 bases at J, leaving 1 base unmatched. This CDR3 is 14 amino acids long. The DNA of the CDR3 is TGTGCCAGCAGCCAAGCGGGACTAGCGAATGAGCAGTTCTTC. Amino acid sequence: CASSQAGLANEQFF.

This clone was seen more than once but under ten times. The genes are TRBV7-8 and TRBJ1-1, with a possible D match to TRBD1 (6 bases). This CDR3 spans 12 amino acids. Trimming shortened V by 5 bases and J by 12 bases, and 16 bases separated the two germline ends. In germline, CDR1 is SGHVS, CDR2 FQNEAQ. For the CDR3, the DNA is TGTGCCAGCAGCCCCGACAGGTGGGACCCTTTCTTT. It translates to CASSPDRWDPFF.